The 14 T cell receptor beta chains below all came from one sample that was sequenced in a study of TIL therapy for anti-PD-1-resistant metastatic lung cancer. Described time point: pre-treatment sample, taken before nivolumab and TIL therapy. This was the immunoSEQ v3 assay. TCRdb keeps only in-frame clones here, not all; method: immunoSEQ multiplex PCR. The table includes 50,000 to 60,000 clones, 81% detected once. The sample consisted of blood, taken at baseline. The receptor set was obtained from a person aged 25-85 years with non-small cell lung cancer.

The chain joins TRBV7-9 to TRBJ2-7; 11 bases fit TRBD2. The CDR3 totals 16 residues. The germline CDR1 and CDR2 sequences are SEHNR and FQNEAQ (reference sequence). J was trimmed by 2 bases and V by 4 bases; bases with no gene match: 7. CDR3 in amino acids: CASSSLTSGSPYEQYF. The CDR3 DNA reads as TGTGCCAGCAGCTCCCTCACTAGCGGGAGTCCCTACGAGCAGTACTTC.

V usage is TRBV6-5 and J usage is TRBJ2-5; D may be TRBD1 or TRBD2 (6 bases each). The V gene's germline CDR1 is MNHEY and CDR2 SVGAGI. The CDR3 has 15 residues. Trimming shortened V by 0 bases and J by 5 bases, and 13 bases separated the two germline ends. CDR3 amino acids: CASSYSRGDGETQYF. In DNA, the CDR3 is TGTGCCAGCAGTTACTCGAGGGGGGACGGGGAGACCCAGTACTTC.

This clone was picked up one time. The gene calls are TRBV19 and TRBJ2-5, with D possibly being TRBD2 (5 bases). Germline V gives CDR1 LNHDA, CDR2 SQIVND (reference sequence). The CDR3 is made up of 16 amino acids. Trimming removed 1 base at V and 4 bases at J, with 16 bases between. CDR3 in amino acids: CASSIGAGIGVETQYF. The CDR3 DNA reads as TGTGCCAGTAGTATAGGGGCCGGGATCGGAGTAGAGACCCAGTACTTC.

This sequence joins TRBV30 and TRBJ2-1; D call uncertain. Trimming cost V 0 bases and J 8 bases, with 5 bases left between them. Germline V gene sequence: CDR1 GTSNPN, CDR2 SVGIG (reference sequence). This CDR3 region has 11 residues. The CDR3 region has the DNA TGTGCCTGGAGTGTTTATGATGAGCAGTTCTTC. This codes for CAWSVYDEQFF.

This chain connects TRBV5-5 to TRBJ1-1; D remains ambiguous. The CDR3 covers 14 residues. V gave up 0 bases and J gave up 1 base, with 7 bases separating them. Germline assignment: CDR1 SGHKS and CDR2 YYEKEE (reference sequence). The CDR3 coding sequence is TGTGCCAGCAGCTTGGGTCGCAAGAACACTGAAGCTTTCTTT. Its translation is CASSLGRKNTEAFF.

This clone turned up a few times. The chain recombines TRBV30 with TRBJ1-5, with D perhaps TRBD1 (6 bases). In germline, CDR1 is GTSNPN, CDR2 SVGIG (reference sequence). The CDR3 runs to 13 residues. Trimming took off 1 base at V and 7 bases at J, with 11 bases between the two ends. DNA of the CDR3: TGTGCCTGGAGTGAGGAGGGGGGGCAGCCCCAGCATTTT. It is translated as CAWSEEGGQPQHF.

V usage is TRBV5-1 and J usage is TRBJ2-1, with D maybe TRBD2 (6 bases). This CDR3 contains 15 residues. CDR1 and CDR2 (germline): SGHRS, YFSETQ. V was cut by 4 bases and J by 10 bases, with 21 bases left in between. CDR3 in amino acids: CASSPQWAGSTEQFF. CDR3 in DNA: TGCGCCAGCAGCCCCCAATGGGCGGGGTCTACCGAGCAGTTCTTC.

This sequence joins TRBV9 and TRBJ2-2; D gene uncertain. V lost 0 bases to trimming and J lost 8 bases, with 14 bases between them. Germline CDR1 SGDLS, CDR2 YYNGEE. The CDR3 loop spans 15 amino acids. The CDR3 DNA sequence: TGTGCCAGCAGCGTAGTGGCGTCCCCCCGAGGGGAGCTGTTTTTT. This translates into CASSVVASPRGELFF.

This clone was detected only a few times. This chain connects TRBV5-1 to TRBJ1-5; tentatively, D is TRBD1 (5 bases). V was shortened by 0 bases and J by 5 bases, with 12 bases between the two germline ends. The CDR3 is 15 residues long. Germline CDR1 is SGHRS and CDR2 is YFSETQ. CDR3: CASSLGQSRDQPQHF. The CDR3 nucleotides are TGCGCCAGCAGCTTGGGACAGAGTAGGGATCAGCCCCAGCATTTT.

In this sample, this clone turned up once. This chain links TRBV13 with TRBJ2-5; D not certain. The CDR3 consists of 13 residues. The germline V gene has CDR1 PRHDT and CDR2 FYEKMQ (reference sequence). Trimming shortened V by 4 bases and J by 1 base, and 7 bases separated the two germline ends. The CDR3 region is CASSSRVQETQYF. CDR3 in DNA: TGTGCCAGCAGCTCCCGGGTCCAAGAGACCCAGTACTTC.

The chain employs TRBV7-2 and TRBJ2-5; 10 nucleotides align to TRBD2. Germline V gene sequence: CDR1 SGHTA, CDR2 FQGNSA. The CDR3 totals 15 residues. Trimming cost V 1 base and J 5 bases; bases outside gene matches: 4. CDR3 sequence: CASSLVAGGGETQYF. In DNA, the CDR3 is TGTGCCAGCAGCTTAGTAGCGGGGGGTGGTGAGACCCAGTACTTC.

The chain is built from TRBV28 and TRBJ2-7; 7 bases are shared with TRBD1. Germline V gives CDR1 MDHEN, CDR2 SYDVKM. Trimming at V came to 5 bases and at J to 5 bases, leaving 9 bases not matched to a gene. The CDR3 runs 14 residues. For the CDR3, the DNA is TGTGCCAGCAGTCTACGTGACAGGGACCACGAGCAGTACTTC. It codes for CASSLRDRDHEQYF.

The rearrangement uses TRBV23-1 and TRBJ2-1; 9 nucleotides agree with TRBD2. TRBV23-1 is flagged as an ORF with uncertain function. Unmatched junction bases numbered 6, after V lost 2 bases and J lost 4 bases. The CDR3 contains 16 residues. The DNA for the CDR3 is TGCGCCAGCAGTCAAAGTAGCGGGAGAACTTACAATGAGCAGTTCTTC. This codes for CASSQSSGRTYNEQFF.

The V and J genes are TRBV28 and TRBJ2-1; tentative D call: TRBD1 (6 bases). The V end lost 7 bases, the J end lost 2 bases, and 12 bases lay between the germline ends. CDR3 length: 14 residues. Germline loops: CDR1 MDHEN, CDR2 SYDVKM. The DNA for the CDR3 is TGTGCCAGCAAGCGGACAGAGACCTACAATGAGCAGTTCTTC. Translation: CASKRTETYNEQFF. The full variable domain, its missing parts supplied by reference TRBV28 and TRBJ2-1, is DVKVTQSSRYLVKRTGEKVFLECVQDMDHENMFWYRQDPGLGLRLIYFSYDVKMKEKGDIPEGYSVSREKKERFSLILESASTNQTSMYLCASKRTETYNEQFFGPGTRLTVL.